This T cell receptor beta chain is from a study of T cells in Graves' hyperthyroidism and ophthalmopathy. Study-wide results and caveats: The model predicted ophthalmopathy a median around six months before onset. Most clonotypes that expanded in the thyroid above 0.001 also showed up in blood.

Among the patients, aged 18 to 65, hyperthyroidism was newly diagnosed and had lasted under 2 months. Out of roughly 10 ml of fresh peripheral blood came the PBMCs. In this sample, this clonotype turned up many times. The target antigen is unknown. RNA transcripts gave rise to amplified TCR beta CDR3 regions. The study used the HTBI primer set for a first-round RT-PCR of the TCR CDR3. Each CDR3 protein is one row after TCRdb ran MiXCR on the multiplex PCR reads. The table has about 480,000 distinct CDR3 sequences, around an eighth seen once. CDR3 length: 17 amino acids. Germline CDR1 is MDHEN and CDR2 is SYDVKM. With V trimmed by 2 bases and J by 7 bases, 13 bases remained unmatched.

This sequence originates from a woman aged 18-29 years with Graves' hyperthyroidism. This chain joins TRBV28 and TRBJ2-1; TRBD2 matches at 8 bases. Sequencing was carried out using blood. The CDR3 loop is CASSLKGLERVRNEQFF. As DNA, the CDR3 is TGTGCCAGCAGTTTAAAGGGACTAGAAAGGGTTCGGAATGAGCAGTTCTTC.